What follows are 3 T cell receptor beta chains derived from one specimen sequenced in a study of naive and memory T cell subsets. Four PCR rounds used nested alpha and beta constant region primers plus the SP2 primer. TCRdb redid the calling of the UMI-ligation and nested PCR reads with MiXCR, one entry per CDR3 protein. The sample contains under 25,000 distinct CDR3 sequences, approximately 6% of which appear only once. Treatment reported: skin biopsy from PPD injection site in Mantoux-positive individual. The library had UMIs added by 3' ligation of an oligonucleotide to TCR cDNA. Sequences were derived from skin, sampled from a tuberculin skin test site. These receptors all come from an adult in good health.

This clonotype was detected only a few times. This chain connects TRBV20-1 to TRBJ1-3; unclear D gene. Trimming left V 3 bases short and J 0 bases short, with 6 bases between. CDR3 length equals 13 residues. Germline V gene data show CDR1 as DFQATT and CDR2 as SNEGSKA (reference sequence). The CDR3 region has the DNA TGCAGTGCTAGCCAGGTCTCTGGAAACACCATATATTTT. Its protein is CSASQVSGNTIYF.

For the CDR3, the DNA is TGTGCCAGCAGTTCCCGGACAGGGTCGGGCGAGACCCAGTACTTC. Its protein is CASSSRTGSGETQYF. The chain uses TRBV12-3 or TRBV12-4 and TRBJ2-5; 8 bases fit TRBD1. CDR3 length: 15 residues. V gave up 4 bases and J gave up 5 bases; unmatched junction bases: 9.

Many counts were recorded for this clonotype. This chain joins TRBV20-1 and TRBJ2-7; 9 nucleotides match TRBD2. V lost 3 bases to trimming and J lost 0 bases; unmatched junction nucleotides: 15. This CDR3 is 18 amino acids long. Germline assignment: CDR1 DFQATT and CDR2 SNEGSKA (reference sequence). The CDR3 nucleotides are TGCAGTGCTAGGGGGGGGCCGGGACGTAGCGGGAGCTCCTACGAGCAGTACTTC. Its translation: CSARGGPGRSGSSYEQYF.